This T cell receptor (beta chain) is from a study of cytomegalovirus exposure and HLA in healthy donors. The CDR3 spans 13 residues. Germline-derived CDR1 and CDR2 are WSHSY and SAAADI. The germline V and J ends were trimmed by 8 bases and 1 base, with 11 bases remaining between them. This clone was observed a handful of times. Primers included in the PCR were 60 Vbeta and 13 Jbeta primers. Clones were sequenced by immunoSEQ multiplex PCR, and TCRdb holds only the in-frame ones, with some missing. The table includes about 300,000 clones, 80% to 90% detected once. Sample: PBMCs. The source is a man in his forties or fifties in good health and CMV-seropositive. The chain recombines TRBV10-2 with TRBJ1-1; D gene ambiguous. The CDR3 protein is CASAHNRNTEAFF. The CDR3 DNA is TGCGCCAGCGCCCACAACAGGAACACTGAAGCTTTCTTT.